The 18 T cell receptor beta chains presented below share a single source sample, sequenced in a study of blood T cell repertoires in COVID-19. TCRdb's table, derived via immunoSEQ multiplex PCR, lists solely in-frame clones and lacks some. This sample has more than 45,000 clones, with about 84% found just once. The sequenced sample was peripheral blood. Receptors were obtained from a man aged 40-55 years with active COVID-19.

The genes are TRBV6-1 and TRBJ2-3, with 8 bases lining up with TRBD1. This CDR3 has 16 amino acids. The junction had 6 bases not matched to a gene; V was cut back by 0 bases and J by 4 bases. Germline-derived CDR1 and CDR2 are MNHNS and SASEGT. The CDR3 region has the DNA TGTGCCAGCAGTGAAGCGCTGGCAGGGGGCTCAGATACGCAGTATTTT. Its protein product is CASSEALAGGSDTQYF.

The chain uses TRBV6-2 or TRBV6-3 and TRBJ2-7; TRBD2 matches at 8 bases. Per germline, CDR1 MNHEY and CDR2 SVGEGT. The V gene end was trimmed by 5 bases and the J gene end by 4 bases; junction bases not matched to a gene: 13. The CDR3 runs 16 residues. CDR3 sequence: CASSPTELAEIYEQYF. The CDR3, as DNA: TGTGCCAGCAGTCCCACGGAACTAGCGGAGATATACGAGCAGTACTTC.

V gene TRBV28 combines with J gene TRBJ1-2, with 10 bases lining up with TRBD1. Trimming took 7 bases from V and 7 from J; bases not matched to a gene: 9. The CDR3 covers 14 residues. Germline V gene sequence: CDR1 MDHEN, CDR2 SYDVKM. CDR3 protein: CASIQGQGSAGYTF. The CDR3 nucleotides are TGTGCCAGCATCCAGGGACAGGGGTCGGCTGGCTACACCTTC.

The chain recombines TRBV30 with TRBJ1-2; the match to TRBD1 covers 9 bases. Trimming cost V 4 bases and J 5 bases; bases outside gene matches: 8. The CDR3 runs 14 residues. Germline CDR1 is GTSNPN and CDR2 is SVGIG (reference sequence). This CDR3 reads CAWTRGQGGYGYTF. CDR3 coding DNA: TGTGCCTGGACGCGGGGACAGGGAGGTTATGGCTACACCTTC.

The CDR3 region is CAWSPNSPGTGKETQYF. DNA of the CDR3: TGTGCCTGGAGTCCAAACTCCCCCGGAACAGGGAAAGAGACCCAGTACTTC. The genes are TRBV30 and TRBJ2-5; D might be TRBD1 (6 bases). CDR3 length equals 17 residues. The V gene lost 2 bases and the J gene lost 3 bases, with 22 bases spanning the gap. Germline CDR1 is GTSNPN and CDR2 is SVGIG (reference sequence).

The chain recombines TRBV11-3 with TRBJ2-3; TRBD2 is a possible D gene (5 bases). The CDR3 contains 14 residues. V was clipped by 2 bases and J by 3 bases, with 9 bases between them. Germline-derived CDR1 and CDR2 are SGHNT and YENEEA. CDR3 in DNA: TGTGCCAGCAGCTTATTGGGCGGGACAGATACGCAGTATTTT. It encodes CASSLLGGTDTQYF. Looking up the rest from reference TRBV11-3 and TRBJ2-3 gives the full variable domain: EAGVVQSPRYKIIEKKQPVAFWCNPISGHNTLYWYLQNLGQGPELLIRYENEEAVDDSQLPKDRFSAERLKGVDSTLKIQPAELGDSAVYLCASSLLGGTDTQYFGPGTRLTVL.

This rearrangement joins TRBV27 to TRBJ1-1, with D perhaps TRBD1 (5 bases). This CDR3 contains 15 residues. The germline gives CDR1 MNHEY, CDR2 SMNVEV (reference sequence). V was shortened by 0 bases and J by 1 base, with 9 bases between the two germline ends. The CDR3 spells CASSLSRGGNTEAFF. CDR3 coding DNA: TGTGCCAGCAGTTTATCGAGGGGAGGGAACACTGAAGCTTTCTTT.

This clone was counted once. V is TRBV4-1 and J is TRBJ1-2; D possibly corresponds to TRBD1 (5 bases). The CDR3 runs to 15 residues. Between the trimmed V and J ends, which lost 0 bases and 9 bases, there was a span of 17 bases. The germline gives CDR1 MGHRA, CDR2 YSYEKL. The CDR3 DNA reads as TGCGCCAGCAGCCAAGATACAGGTTTATCTTCAAGCTACACCTTC. Translated: CASSQDTGLSSSYTF.

The gene calls are TRBV19 and TRBJ2-7, with TRBD2 matching 8 bases. The V gene's germline CDR1 is LNHDA and CDR2 SQIVND (reference sequence). J lost 2 bases, V lost 6 bases, and 3 bases had no gene match. The CDR3 length is 13 residues. Here the CDR3 reads CASRAGGTYEQYF. The CDR3, as DNA: TGTGCCAGTAGGGCGGGGGGTACCTACGAGCAGTACTTC.

This clone occurred a few times. The chain joins TRBV5-6 to TRBJ2-1; D uncertain. This CDR3 has 13 residues. CDR1 and CDR2 from the germline V gene are SGHDT and YYEEEE. Trimming removed 4 bases from V and 6 bases from J, with 11 bases in between. CDR3 sequence (DNA): TGTGCCAGCAGCCCGCGAGAGCGCAATGAGCAGTTCTTC. Its protein is CASSPRERNEQFF.

This clone was recorded only once. The chain recombines TRBV11-3 with TRBJ2-1; 16 bases are a match to TRBD2. The CDR3 is 17 amino acids. The ends lost 1 base at V and 7 bases at J; junction bases unmatched: 4. CDR1 and CDR2 from the germline V gene are SGHNT and YENEEA. CDR3 protein: CASSLGGTSGRGNEQFF. The DNA for the CDR3 is TGTGCCAGCAGCTTAGGGGGGACTAGCGGGAGGGGAAATGAGCAGTTCTTC.

The CDR3 reads CAIRSGPLGNTEAFF. The CDR3 DNA follows: TGTGCCATCAGGTCAGGCCCCTTAGGGAACACTGAAGCTTTCTTT. The V gene is TRBV10-3, the J gene TRBJ1-1; D is ambiguous. The CDR3 covers 15 residues. Germline CDR1 is ENHRY and CDR2 is SYGVKD. Trimming cost V 6 bases and J 1 base, with 15 bases left between them.

The chain recombines TRBV5-1 with TRBJ1-3; D unresolved. The ends were cut back, 0 bases at V and 0 bases at J, with 13 bases in the middle. The length of the CDR3 is 17 residues. Germline-derived CDR1 and CDR2 are SGHRS and YFSETQ. The CDR3 sequence: CASSLAAGGNSGNTIYF. The CDR3 DNA is TGCGCCAGCAGCTTGGCGGCAGGAGGGAACTCTGGAAACACCATATATTTT.

This sequence joins TRBV3-1 (or the pseudogene TRBV3-2) and TRBJ2-1; D is unclear. The CDR3 consists of 13 residues. The V end was cut by 0 bases, the J end by 5 bases, with 5 bases between. Looked up from germline, CDR1 is LGHDT and CDR2 is YNNKEL (reference sequence). The CDR3 loop is CASSQDINNEQFF. The DNA of the CDR3 is TGTGCCAGCAGCCAAGATATAAACAATGAGCAGTTCTTC.

V gene TRBV7-9 combines with J gene TRBJ2-5; D may be TRBD2 (5 bases). Trimming pared 1 base from V and 6 bases from J, leaving 15 bases between. Germline V gene lookup returns CDR1 SEHNR and CDR2 FQNEAQ (reference sequence). CDR3 size: 15 residues. The CDR3 sequence is CASSLVGGGGKTQYF. In DNA form, the CDR3 reads TGTGCCAGCAGCTTAGTCGGAGGTGGCGGAAAGACCCAGTACTTC.

V is TRBV10-2 and J is TRBJ2-3, with D unclear. The CDR3 sequence is 12 residues long. Germline V gene sequence: CDR1 WSHSY, CDR2 SAAADI. Trimming stripped 7 bases from V and 1 base from J, with 6 bases between. CDR3 amino acids: CASNQGTDTQYF. The CDR3 DNA sequence: TGCGCCAGCAACCAGGGCACAGATACGCAGTATTTT.

The chain employs TRBV28 and TRBJ2-7, with 7 nucleotides matching TRBD1. Trimming cost V 1 base and J 5 bases; bases outside gene matches: 2. Germline V gene sequence: CDR1 MDHEN, CDR2 SYDVKM. CDR3 size: 13 residues. CDR3 loop: CASSLSGGNEQYF. The CDR3 coding sequence is TGTGCCAGCAGTTTATCAGGGGGTAACGAGCAGTACTTC.

The gene calls are TRBV4-2 and TRBJ2-1, with 8 bases lining up with TRBD2. Looked up from germline, CDR1 is LGHNA and CDR2 is YNFKEQ. This CDR3 contains 17 residues. Germline trimming cut 1 base from V and 0 bases from J; bases unmatched to any gene: 5. CDR3 sequence: CASSQGRAGVSYNEQFF. The CDR3 DNA sequence: TGTGCCAGCAGCCAAGGTAGAGCGGGGGTCTCCTACAATGAGCAGTTCTTC.